The rows below give T cell receptor beta chains drawn from one sample of a study of blood T cell repertoires in COVID-19. Assay: immunoSEQ multiplex PCR; the TCRdb copy retains only in-frame clones and omits some. The sample contains about 220,000 clones, more than 80% of which appear only once. The material sequenced was PBMCs or T cells enriched from blood (not recorded which). The receptors originated from a woman younger than 30 in a cohort exposed to, infected with or recovered from COVID-19 (not recorded which). The CDR3 runs from the conserved cysteine through the conserved F or W. The D gene is left open where the match is weak. Rows may omit the clone size; those that give it use once, few, many or a size class.

TRBJ1-5,.,TRBV3-1/TRBV3-2,.,TGTGCCAGCAGCCAAGACCTCCGGGGAGGCAGTCAGCCCCAGCATTTT,CASSQDLRGGSQPQHF
TRBJ2-7,TRBD1,TRBV11-3,.,TGTGCCAGCAGCCCCGGGACAGTGGGGTACGAGCAGTACTTC,CASSPGTVGYEQYF
TRBJ2-5,.,TRBV7-9,.,TGTGCCAGCAGCTTATATACGGGGCAAGAGACCCAGTACTTC,CASSLYTGQETQYF
TRBJ2-1,.,TRBV2,few,TGTGCCAGCAGCCAAGGTAGGGGAGGAGATGAGCAGTTCTTC,CASSQGRGGDEQFF
TRBJ2-1,.,TRBV7-2,.,TGTGCCAGCAGCTTAGAAGCTTACAATGAGCAGTTCTTC,CASSLEAYNEQFF
TRBJ2-3,.,TRBV10-1,.,TGCGCCAGCAGTGATGGTGCGGAACGCACAGATACGCAGTATTTT,CASSDGAERTDTQYF
TRBJ1-5,TRBD1,TRBV29-1,.,TGCAGCGTCGCGGGACAGGGGCGCAATCAGCCCCAGCATTTT,CSVAGQGRNQPQHF
TRBJ1-2,.,TRBV5-8,.,TGTGCCAGCAGCTTCTCGGGGTATGGCTACACCTTC,CASSFSGYGYTF
TRBJ2-1,TRBD2,TRBV5-1,.,TGCGCCAGCAGCCCCGGACTAGCGGGAGGGCCCGACTACAATGAGCAGTTCTTC,CASSPGLAGGPDYNEQFF
TRBJ2-7,TRBD1,TRBV30,.,TGTGCCTGGAGGACAGGGGGCCCCCACGAGCAGTACTTC,CAWRTGGPHEQYF
TRBJ2-3,TRBD2,TRBV5-1,once,TGCGCCAGCAGCATCGGACTAGTGACAGATACGCAGTATTTT,CASSIGLVTDTQYF
TRBJ1-5,TRBD1,TRBV2,.,TGTGCCAGCTCCCAACGGGGACAGGGGTTTCAGCCCCAGCATTTT,CASSQRGQGFQPQHF
TRBJ2-7,TRBD2,TRBV6-6,.,TGTGCCAGCAGTCCTAGCGGGGACGACTACGAGCAGTACTTC,CASSPSGDDYEQYF
TRBJ2-7,TRBD1,TRBV11-3,once,TGTGCCAGCAGTGCTCGGACAGGGAAAAGTCACGAGCAGTACTTC,CASSARTGKSHEQYF
TRBJ1-2,.,TRBV28,.,TGTGCCAGCAGTTTGAGGCAGGGGCTATTCGTCGACACCTTC,CASSLRQGLFVDTF
TRBJ1-1,.,TRBV7-2,.,TGTGCCAGCAGCTTACAGGGTATGTCTGAAGCTTTCTTT,CASSLQGMSEAFF
TRBJ2-7,.,TRBV10-3,.,TGTGCCACGGGTCAGTCCTACGAGCAGTACTTC,CATGQSYEQYF
TRBJ2-3,TRBD2,TRBV2,.,TGTGCCAGCAGTCCGGGACTAGCGGCCCCCACAGATACGCAGTATTTT,CASSPGLAAPTDTQYF
TRBJ1-1,.,TRBV2,once,TGTGCCAGCATTACTGACTCCTCGAACACTGAAGCTTTCTTT,CASITDSSNTEAFF
TRBJ2-6,TRBD1,TRBV24-1,.,TGTGCCACCAGTGATCGAAAGACAGGGGAAGGCTCTGGGGCCAACGTCCTGACTTTC,CATSDRKTGEGSGANVLTF
TRBJ2-5,.,TRBV7-9,.,TGTGCCAGCAGCTCGCGCCAGGGAATCCAAGAGACCCAGTACTTC,CASSSRQGIQETQYF
TRBJ2-1,TRBD2,TRBV6-1,.,TGTGCCAGCAGTGAATACGTAGGGGTAGCGGGAGGTAATGAGCAGTTCTTC,CASSEYVGVAGGNEQFF
TRBJ1-6,.,TRBV5-4,few,TGTGCCAGCAGCTTGGAGAGTTCACCCCTCCACTTT,CASSLESSPLHF
TRBJ1-1,TRBD1,TRBV6-1,.,TGTGCCAGCAGTGAATTCGGCAGGGGGCGGAACACTGAAGCTTTCTTT,CASSEFGRGRNTEAFF
TRBJ2-1,TRBD1,TRBV29-1,.,TGCAGCGCGGGATCGACAGGGTGGACCTACAATGAGCAGTTCTTC,CSAGSTGWTYNEQFF
TRBJ1-2,TRBD1,TRBV11-2,.,TGTGCCAGCAGCTCCATGGACAGGGGGCCGAAATTCTATGGCTACACCTTC,CASSSMDRGPKFYGYTF
TRBJ1-1,.,TRBV27,.,TGTGCCAGCAGATGGATGGGAGGAGGCACTGAAGCTTTCTTT,CASRWMGGGTEAFF
TRBJ2-3,TRBD2,TRBV18,.,TGTGCCAGCTCACCACCGCCTAGCGGGAGATTTGGTGCAGATACGCAGTATTTT,CASSPPPSGRFGADTQYF
TRBJ2-4,TRBD2,TRBV5-1,.,TGCGCCAGCAGCTTGGGGGTTTCCGCGGGAGGTCTGGACAAAAACATTCAGTACTTC,CASSLGVSAGGLDKNIQYF
TRBJ2-1,TRBD2,TRBV29-1,.,TGCAGCGACTCAGGGTTACTAGCGGGGCCTGAGCAGTTCTTC,CSDSGLLAGPEQFF
TRBJ2-7,TRBD1,TRBV6-1,.,TGTGCCAGCAGTGAAGCGCGGGACAGGCGGTACTTC,CASSEARDRRYF
TRBJ1-3,.,TRBV19,.,TGTGCCAGTAGTACAGTCTCTGGAAACACCATATATTTT,CASSTVSGNTIYF
TRBJ1-1,.,TRBV6-5,.,TGTGCCAGCAGCCCCCGGGGGAATGAAGCTTTCTTT,CASSPRGNEAFF
TRBJ2-7,TRBD2,TRBV9,.,TGTGCCAGCAGCGAGGGACTAGCGGGCTACGAGCAGTACTTC,CASSEGLAGYEQYF
TRBJ1-6,.,TRBV12-5,.,TGTGCTAGTGGTCATATTAGTCTCCTACCCGCCGCCCTTTATTCACCCCTCCACTTT,CASGHISLLPAALYSPLHF
TRBJ1-1,TRBD1,TRBV4-1,.,TGCGCCAGCAGCCAAGAGACAGGGCGGACTGAAGCTTTCTTT,CASSQETGRTEAFF
TRBJ1-1,.,TRBV7-9,.,TGTGCCAGCAGCCCTCGAGAGCTCAACACTGAAGCTTTCTTT,CASSPRELNTEAFF
TRBJ1-1,TRBD1,TRBV5-1,.,TGCGCCAGCAGCATTGGGACAGGGGAAGCTTTCTTT,CASSIGTGEAFF
TRBJ2-7,.,TRBV5-1,.,TGCGCCAGCAGCCCGAGGGAAATAGGTCCCTCCTACGAGCAGTACTTC,CASSPREIGPSYEQYF
TRBJ2-5,TRBD2,TRBV3-1/TRBV3-2,few,TGTGCCAGCAGCCCTTTAGCGGGGGTAGTAGGGACCCAGTACTTC,CASSPLAGVVGTQYF
TRBJ1-1,TRBD1,TRBV12-3/TRBV12-4,.,TGTGCCAGCAGCCAAACAGGGGGCACTGAAGCTTTCTTT,CASSQTGGTEAFF
TRBJ1-1,TRBD1,TRBV9,.,TGTGCCAGCAGCTTTACCGGGACAGGGGCCACTGAAGCTTTCTTT,CASSFTGTGATEAFF
TRBJ2-2,TRBD2,TRBV7-3,.,TGTGCCAGCAGCCCCCGACTAGCGGGAGTAAGCACCGGGGAGCTGTTTTTT,CASSPRLAGVSTGELFF
TRBJ2-5,TRBD2,TRBV9,.,TGTGCCAGCAGCTCCCGACTAGCGGGGGTAGAGACCCAGTACTTC,CASSSRLAGVETQYF
TRBJ1-1,.,TRBV7-9,once,TGTGCCAGCAGTTCCAGGATGAACACTGAAGCTTTCTTT,CASSSRMNTEAFF
TRBJ2-2,TRBD1,TRBV27,.,TGTGCCAGCAGCCCCCGGACAGGGCGGGCCGGGGAGCTGTTTTTT,CASSPRTGRAGELFF
TRBJ1-2,.,TRBV19,.,TGTGCCAGTAGTATGGGGCAGGGTGGCGGCTACACCTTC,CASSMGQGGGYTF
TRBJ2-7,.,TRBV24-1,few,TGTGCCACCAGTGATCGGACGGGGAATTCGGCCCACGAGCAGTACTTC,CATSDRTGNSAHEQYF
TRBJ2-5,TRBD2,TRBV7-9,.,TGTGCCAGCAGCTTACCGCTAGCGGGTGGGCGGGAGACCCAGTACTTC,CASSLPLAGGRETQYF
TRBJ2-7,.,TRBV18,.,TGTGCCAGCTCACCAAGGAGCTCCTACGAGCAGTACTTC,CASSPRSSYEQYF
TRBJ1-1,.,TRBV12-3/TRBV12-4,once,TGTGCCAGCAGTTACAAGATGAACACTGAAGCTTTCTTT,CASSYKMNTEAFF
TRBJ1-3,TRBD1,TRBV7-9,.,TGTGCCAGCAGCTTAGGGGACAGGAGCTCTGGAAACACCATATATTTT,CASSLGDRSSGNTIYF
TRBJ1-3,.,TRBV9,.,TGTGCCAGCAGCCCCGAAGGGAGCTCTGGAAACACCATATATTTT,CASSPEGSSGNTIYF
TRBJ2-3,.,TRBV20-1,.,TGCAGTGCTAGTTCCGAAGGCTTTACGGGGGATATAACAGATACGCAGTATTTT,CSASSEGFTGDITDTQYF
TRBJ1-4,.,TRBV14,.,TGTGCCAGCAGCCAAGAACCGGCCTTTCGGAGTGAAAAACTGTTTTTT,CASSQEPAFRSEKLFF
TRBJ2-1,TRBD2,TRBV6-5,.,TGTGCCAGCAGTCACTTAGCGGGAGGGCCTAACAATGAGCAGTTCTTC,CASSHLAGGPNNEQFF
TRBJ2-1,.,TRBV27,.,TGTGCCAGCAGTTTAAGGTTGGGCAGATACAATGAGCAGTTCTTC,CASSLRLGRYNEQFF